The clone carrying this TCR beta chain is a singleton in its sample. The data were obtained in a study of OX40 agonist ivuxolimab in advanced cancers. The CDR3 spans 17 residues. Trimming at V came to 3 bases and at J to 3 bases, leaving 9 bases not matched to a gene. Germline V lookup: CDR1 SEHNR, CDR2 FQNEAQ (reference sequence). TCRdb's copy holds only in-frame clones and misses some; the assay was immunoSEQ multiplex PCR. The table records 20,000 or so clones, around 85% of them present only once. The receptor was derived from an adult with an advanced solid tumor such as melanoma, head and neck, liver or kidney cancer. The rearrangement uses TRBV7-9 and TRBJ2-7; 12 bases map to TRBD2. Source: CD4+ or CD8+ T cells sorted from blood, taken in a trial of the OX40 agonist ivuxolimab. The CDR3 loop is CASSLPRLAGDFYEQYF. CDR3 nucleotides: TGTGCCAGCAGCTTGCCGAGACTAGCGGGGGACTTCTACGAGCAGTACTTC.